Shown below are 17 T cell receptor beta chains from a single sample sequenced in a study of blood T cells in healthy people across ages. The use of a sample-barcoded 5' primer and a J-beta primer mix characterized a second PCR of roughly 7 to 11 cycles. TCRdb itself ran the 5' RACE reads through MiXCR, one entry per CDR3 protein. The sample consists of about 630,000 distinct CDR3 sequences, roughly 21% of them appearing once. The sequenced sample consisted of blood. These receptors came from a man in his 70s in good health.

This clonotype has only a few counts. This chain uses TRBV29-1 with TRBJ2-7; a possible D gene is TRBD1 (8 bases). V was trimmed by 5 bases and J by 4 bases, leaving 12 bases between them. CDR1 and CDR2 from the germline V gene are SQVTM and ANQGSEA. The CDR3 covers 12 residues. The CDR3 bases are TGCAGCGTTAACAGGGGGGGGTACGAGCAGTACTTC. Protein sequence: CSVNRGGYEQYF.

This clonotype was counted ten times or more. Written as DNA, the CDR3 is TGTGCCAGCAGTAAGCGGGTGAGAAGCGAGCAGTACTTC. Translation gives CASSKRVRSEQYF. This rearrangement joins TRBV12-3 or TRBV12-4 to TRBJ2-7; D might be TRBD2 (6 bases). V was clipped by 5 bases and J by 6 bases, with 14 bases between them. This CDR3 comprises 13 residues.

The chain has TRBV5-1 and TRBJ2-1, with 10 bases matching TRBD2. Matching the DNA end better, TRBJ2-7 makes the J call doubtful. The CDR3 has 15 residues. Germline CDR1 SGHRS, CDR2 YFSETQ. The CDR3 bases are TGCGCCAGCAGCAATGGGGCTAGCGGGAGCTACGAGCAGTACTTC. Protein product: CASSNGASGSYEQYF.

This clonotype was seen more than once but under ten times. The chain is built from TRBV3-1 and TRBJ1-1, with TRBD1 as a possible D gene (5 bases). The CDR3 has 12 amino acids. The V end lost 1 base, the J end lost 8 bases, and 8 bases lay between the germline ends. Germline V gene lookup returns CDR1 LGHDT and CDR2 YNNKEL (reference sequence). In nucleotides, the CDR3 is TGTGCCAGCAGCCAAGGAAGGGGCGAAGCTTTCTTT. Its translation is CASSQGRGEAFF. Full variable domain (remainder filled in from reference TRBV3-1 and TRBJ1-1): DTAVSQTPKYLVTQMGNDKSIKCEQNLGHDTMYWYKQDSKKFLKIMFSYNNKELIINETVPNRFSPKSPDKAHLNLHINSLELGDSAVYFCASSQGRGEAFFGQGTRLTVV.

Only a few counts were recorded for this clonotype. J is TRBJ2-3 and V is TRBV24-1, with 10 bases lining up with TRBD2. Germline CDR1 reads KGHDR; CDR2 reads SFDVKD. After removal of 6 bases from V and 1 base from J, the junction contained 6 bases not matched to a gene. This CDR3 is built from 16 residues. DNA of the CDR3: TGTGCCACCAGTCGGACTAGCGGAAAACGCACAGATACGCAGTATTTT. Its translation: CATSRTSGKRTDTQYF.

The chain is built from TRBV29-1 and TRBJ2-1; D perhaps matches TRBD1 (7 bases). The CDR3 contains 15 residues. Germline loops: CDR1 SQVTM, CDR2 ANQGSEA. The germline V and J ends were trimmed by 6 bases and 8 bases, with 23 bases remaining between them. The CDR3 region has the DNA TGCAGCGTGCACCAGGGGGGCAGAGAGAAGGATGAGCAGTTCTTC. Its translation: CSVHQGGREKDEQFF.

The V gene is TRBV5-1, the J gene TRBJ2-7; D is unclear. Germline-derived CDR1 and CDR2 are SGHRS and YFSETQ. CDR3 size: 11 residues. V was shortened by 0 bases and J by 9 bases, with 7 bases between the two germline ends. CDR3 DNA sequence: TGCGCCAGCAGCTTGGATGGAAGGCAGTACTTC. Encoded protein: CASSLDGRQYF.

This clonotype was counted only a few times. The J gene is TRBJ2-2, the V gene TRBV6-5; possible D gene TRBD2, 6 bases. Looked up from germline, CDR1 is MNHEY and CDR2 is SVGAGI. This CDR3 is 13 amino acids long. Trimming pared 7 bases from V and 5 bases from J, leaving 11 bases between. The CDR3 sequence is CASTQGGTGELFF. In DNA form, the CDR3 reads TGTGCCAGCACTCAGGGAGGAACCGGGGAGCTGTTTTTT.

V gene TRBV6-5 combines with J gene TRBJ1-2; a weak D match, TRBD1 (6 bases). Trimming took 6 bases from V and 6 from J, leaving 14 bases between them. Germline V gene data show CDR1 as MNHEY and CDR2 as SVGAGI. The CDR3 is made up of 13 amino acids. Here the CDR3 DNA reads TGTGCCAGCAGGGCAGGGACACCCGATGGCTACACCTTC. Translation: CASRAGTPDGYTF.

Turning to this clonotype: The conserved closing phenylalanine or tryptophan is absent in this CDR3, likely reflecting a read error. This sequence joins TRBV5-1 and TRBJ2-5; perhaps TRBD1 as D (6 bases). The length of the CDR3 is 15 residues. Germline-derived CDR1 and CDR2 are SGHRS and YFSETQ. The V end was cut by 1 base, the J end by 3 bases, with 13 bases between. In nucleotides, the CDR3 is TGCGCCAGCAGCTTGTGGGTCCCAGGGGAAGAGACCCAGTACCTC. It codes for CASSLWVPGEETQYL.

At least ten counts were recorded for this clonotype. The chain employs TRBV3-1 and TRBJ2-1, with 7 nucleotides matching TRBD2. Germline V gene sequence: CDR1 LGHDT, CDR2 YNNKEL (reference sequence). CDR3 length: 13 amino acids. V shed 4 bases and J 12 bases; nucleotides not matched to a gene: 9. The CDR3 coding sequence is TGTGCCAGCAGCCCTGGGCGGCTAGCGGTGCAGTTCTTC. Translating it yields CASSPGRLAVQFF.

This clonotype appeared a few times. V and J are TRBV7-9 and TRBJ1-2; D uncertain. This CDR3 has 15 amino acids. CDR1 SEHNR and CDR2 FQNEAQ come from the germline V gene (reference sequence). Deletions cut 2 bases from V and 5 bases from J, with 15 bases between. CDR3 DNA sequence: TGTGCCAGCAGCTTACCGTCGACGGTTCCATATGGCTACACCTTC. It yields the protein CASSLPSTVPYGYTF.

This chain connects TRBV28 to TRBJ2-2; either TRBD1 or TRBD2 may supply D (5 bases each). Germline assignment: CDR1 MDHEN and CDR2 SYDVKM. V lost 2 bases and J 3 bases, leaving 10 bases between the germline ends. This CDR3 spans 15 amino acids. In DNA, the CDR3 is TGTGCCAGCAGTTTAACTGGGACGGACACCGGGGAGCTGTTTTTT. Residues: CASSLTGTDTGELFF.

The rearrangement links TRBV4-3 to TRBJ2-3, with unresolved D. CDR3 length equals 13 residues. Trimming left V 1 base short and J 8 bases short, with 10 bases between. The germline V gene has CDR1 LGHNA and CDR2 YSLEER. This CDR3 reads CASSQAPDGTQYF. The CDR3 region has the DNA TGCGCCAGCAGCCAAGCCCCCGACGGTACGCAGTATTTT.

This clonotype was seen only a few times. This chain joins TRBV6-6 and TRBJ2-5; no definite D call. The CDR3 is 13 residues long. V shed 6 bases and J shed 3 bases, with 11 bases lying between them. CDR1 MNHNY and CDR2 SVGAGI come from the germline V gene (reference sequence). CDR3 loop: CASSPGRKETQYF. The CDR3 region has the DNA TGTGCCAGCAGCCCAGGACGGAAAGAGACCCAGTACTTC.

This chain connects TRBV6-5 to TRBJ1-4; D unclear. This CDR3 is built from 14 residues. V lost 4 bases and J 8 bases, leaving 14 bases between the germline ends. Germline lookup yields CDR1 MNHEY and CDR2 SVGAGI. The DNA for the CDR3 is TGTGCCAGCAGTTCGGGCCCCGGAGGGGAAAAACTGTTTTTT. Translating gives CASSSGPGGEKLFF.

This clonotype was recorded a few times. CDR3 bases: TGTGCCAGCAGCCAGTGGTTCGTCAGGGAACCCAACTCCTACAATGAGCAGTTCTTC. Translation gives CASSQWFVREPNSYNEQFF. The chain recombines TRBV14 with TRBJ2-1, with D maybe TRBD1 (5 bases). V dropped 3 bases and J dropped 0 bases, with 21 bases sitting between them. CDR3 size: 19 residues. CDR1 is SGHDN, CDR2 FVKESK, per germline.